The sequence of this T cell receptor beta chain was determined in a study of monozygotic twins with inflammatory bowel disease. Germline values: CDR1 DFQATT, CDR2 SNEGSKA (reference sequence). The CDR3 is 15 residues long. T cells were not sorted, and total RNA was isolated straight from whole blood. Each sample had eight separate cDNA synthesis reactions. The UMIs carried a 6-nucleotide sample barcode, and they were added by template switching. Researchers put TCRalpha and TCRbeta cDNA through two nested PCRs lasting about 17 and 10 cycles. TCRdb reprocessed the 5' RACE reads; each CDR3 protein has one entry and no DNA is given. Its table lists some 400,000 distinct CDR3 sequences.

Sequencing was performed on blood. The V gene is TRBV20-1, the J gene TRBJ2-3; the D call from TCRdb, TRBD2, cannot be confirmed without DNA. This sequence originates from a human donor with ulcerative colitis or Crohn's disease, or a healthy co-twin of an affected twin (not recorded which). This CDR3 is CSAEPRGSAPDTQYF.